Listed here are 27 T cell receptor beta chains from one sample, sequenced in a study of monozygotic twins with inflammatory bowel disease. Each CDR3 protein gets one entry in TCRdb, which reprocessed the 5' RACE reads and gives no DNA. This sample's table has about 210,000 distinct CDR3 sequences. The specimen sequenced was blood. Every receptor here comes from a human donor with ulcerative colitis or Crohn's disease, or a healthy co-twin of an affected twin (not recorded which).

This chain connects TRBV5-8 to TRBJ2-1; the D gene TCRdb calls, TRBD2, cannot be checked with no DNA. Germline V gene sequence: CDR1 SGHTS, CDR2 YDEGEE. CDR3 length: 16 residues. The CDR3 is CASRPTSGGLYNEQFF.

This chain links TRBV5-5 with TRBJ1-1; the TCRdb call, TRBD1, lacks DNA for checking. Germline values: CDR1 SGHKS, CDR2 YYEKEE (reference sequence). The CDR3 runs to 14 residues. CDR3 loop: CASSLWDTSHEAFF.

The J gene is TRBJ2-3, the V gene TRBV4-1; as DNA is missing, the TRBD2 call by TCRdb cannot be tested. The CDR3 contains 14 residues. The germline V gene has CDR1 MGHRA and CDR2 YSYEKL. Here the CDR3 reads CAAAGTEVTDTQYF.

V is TRBV29-1 and J is TRBJ1-2. The germline V gene encodes CDR1 SQVTM and CDR2 ANQGSEA. There are 12 residues in the CDR3. The CDR3 sequence is CSVERNEDGYTF.

The chain joins TRBV20-1 to TRBJ1-2; TCRdb picks TRBD1, but there is no DNA to check that call. CDR1 and CDR2 from the germline V gene are DFQATT and SNEGSKA (reference sequence). This CDR3 spans 13 amino acids. The CDR3: CSGGGTANYGYTF.

V gene TRBV5-5 combines with J gene TRBJ1-2. Looked up from germline, CDR1 is SGHKS and CDR2 is YYEKEE (reference sequence). The length of the CDR3 is 13 residues. The CDR3 spells CASSLGHRYGYTF.

The chain joins TRBV18 to TRBJ2-5; checking the TCRdb D call of TRBD2 is not possible without DNA. The germline gives CDR1 KGHSH, CDR2 LQKENI. The CDR3 loop spans 19 amino acids. CDR3 sequence reads: CASSPRASGDSEAKETQYF.

The CDR3 sequence is CASSLLPDRGNQPQHF. V gene TRBV7-2 combines with J gene TRBJ1-5; TCRdb gives TRBD1 as the D gene, but with no DNA this cannot be confirmed. The germline V gene encodes CDR1 SGHTA and CDR2 FQGNSA. This CDR3 comprises 16 residues.

This rearrangement joins TRBV12-3 or TRBV12-4 to TRBJ2-7; the D call from TCRdb, TRBD2, cannot be confirmed without DNA. The CDR3 totals 18 residues. CDR3 protein: CASSFYAPSGGAFYEQYF.

This sequence joins TRBV7-9 and TRBJ2-3. The germline gives CDR1 SEHNR, CDR2 FQNEAQ (reference sequence). There are 13 residues in the CDR3. CDR3 residues: CASSMTSTDTQYF.

The chain combines TRBV6-5 with TRBJ1-1. The CDR3 runs to 14 residues. In germline, CDR1 is MNHEY, CDR2 SVGAGI. CDR3 region: CASSYLPGNTEAFF.

By frequency, this clonotype is medium-sized. V gene TRBV5-5 combines with J gene TRBJ2-2; there is no DNA to check the TCRdb D call of TRBD2. The CDR3 contains 13 residues. Germline V lookup: CDR1 SGHKS, CDR2 YYEKEE (reference sequence). The CDR3 loop reads CASSFSGGAQLFF.

The V call is TRBV5-1, the J call TRBJ2-7; the D call of TRBD2 rests on TCRdb alone, since no DNA is present to check it. Germline loops: CDR1 SGHRS, CDR2 YFSETQ. This CDR3 comprises 16 residues. This chain's CDR3 is CASSSISMRGGSEQYF.

The rearrangement joins TRBV6-1 to TRBJ2-7; there is no DNA to check the TCRdb D call of TRBD1. CDR3 length equals 14 residues. Germline loops: CDR1 MNHNS, CDR2 SASEGT. CDR3 residues: CASRKGESSYEQYF.

The V gene is TRBV6-1, the J gene TRBJ1-1. The CDR3 runs 14 residues. CDR1 MNHNS and CDR2 SASEGT come from the germline V gene. The CDR3 loop reads CASSELGSATEAFF.

This chain uses TRBV12-3 or TRBV12-4 with TRBJ2-5; TCRdb names TRBD2, which stays unverified in the absence of DNA. This CDR3 has 13 amino acids. The chain's CDR3 is CASSNPIEMTQYF.

The CDR3 sequence is CASSRVDSSYEQYF. The chain couples TRBV19 to TRBJ2-7. The CDR3 is 14 amino acids. Germline CDR1 is LNHDA and CDR2 is SQIVND (reference sequence). The complete variable domain, with remaining parts taken from reference TRBV19 and TRBJ2-7, reads DGGITQSPKYLFRKEGQNVTLSCEQNLNHDAMYWYRQDPGQGLRLIYYSQIVNDFQKGDIAEGYSVSREKKESFPLTVTSAQKNPTAFYLCASSRVDSSYEQYFGPGTRLTVT.

V and J are TRBV3-1 and TRBJ1-1. CDR3 length: 15 amino acids. In germline, CDR1 is LGHDT, CDR2 YNNKEL (reference sequence). CDR3 region: CASSQGSTVGTEAFF. The whole variable domain, filled in from reference TRBV3-1 and TRBJ1-1, reads DTAVSQTPKYLVTQMGNDKSIKCEQNLGHDTMYWYKQDSKKFLKIMFSYNNKELIINETVPNRFSPKSPDKAHLNLHINSLELGDSAVYFCASSQGSTVGTEAFFGQGTRLTVV.

The chain recombines TRBV10-3 with TRBJ2-3; the D gene TCRdb calls, TRBD2, cannot be checked with no DNA. The CDR3 runs 14 residues. Germline V lookup: CDR1 ENHRY, CDR2 SYGVKD. CDR3 loop: CAIKTSGGTDTQYF.

The chain employs TRBV25-1 and TRBJ1-5; absent DNA, TCRdb's TRBD1 call cannot be checked. The CDR3 runs 17 residues. Germline V gives CDR1 MGHDK, CDR2 SYGVNS. CDR3 in amino acids: CASSESTPGRNNQPQHF.

CDR3 sequence reads: CASSLTMGWEPDEQYF. The chain joins TRBV5-1 to TRBJ2-7. The germline CDR1 and CDR2 sequences are SGHRS and YFSETQ. CDR3 length: 16 amino acids.

V usage is TRBV5-1 and J usage is TRBJ1-2; without DNA, the TCRdb call of TRBD1 cannot be checked. The CDR3 extends over 15 amino acids. CDR1 is SGHRS and CDR2 is YFSETQ in the germline V gene. CDR3 in amino acids: CASSPVTGSVYGYTF.

The chain uses TRBV3-1 and TRBJ2-1; without DNA, the TCRdb call of TRBD2 cannot be checked. From germline, CDR1 is LGHDT and CDR2 YNNKEL (reference sequence). This CDR3 spans 15 amino acids. CDR3 in amino acids: CASSSIAGGYNEQFF.

CDR3 loop: CASSYGQTYEQYF. The chain is built from TRBV5-1 and TRBJ2-7; TCRdb names TRBD1, which stays unverified in the absence of DNA. CDR3 length: 13 amino acids. Germline V gene lookup returns CDR1 SGHRS and CDR2 YFSETQ.

V gene TRBV7-9 combines with J gene TRBJ2-3. Germline CDR1 SEHNR, CDR2 FQNEAQ (reference sequence). The CDR3 has 16 residues. CDR3 sequence reads: CASSLGVLADTDTQYF.

This chain joins TRBV7-6 and TRBJ2-5. From germline, CDR1 is SGHVS and CDR2 FNYEAQ. This CDR3 has 13 residues. This CDR3 is CASSLAFQETQYF.

The chain is built from TRBV7-8 and TRBJ2-3; no DNA is available, so the TRBD1 call from TCRdb remains unchecked. Germline V lookup: CDR1 SGHVS, CDR2 FQNEAQ. The CDR3 loop spans 14 amino acids. The CDR3 loop reads CASEWAGGADTQYF.